A selection of T cell receptor beta chains follows, all from one sample in a study of shared clonotypes between healthy human individuals. Sequenced by immunoSEQ multiplex PCR; TCRdb stores in-frame clones only, minus some. The table has hundreds of thousands of clones, around four fifths seen once. Sequencing used memory CD4+ T cells sorted from blood. Receptors originate from a woman aged 25 to 45 in good health. Both conserved end residues are part of each CDR3. D genes are given only for firm matches. Part of the rows lack a size; the others show once, few, many or a class for expanded clones.

TRBV6-6,NA,TRBJ2-5,TRBD2,CASSKGLAGRETQYF,TGTGCCAGCAGCAAGGGACTAGCGGGACGAGAGACCCAGTACTTC
TRBV28,NA,TRBJ2-3,TRBD1,CASSLTGSLRYF,TGTGCCAGCAGCCTGACAGGGTCACTACGGTATTTT
TRBV14,few,TRBJ2-5,NA,CASSPRIRFRETQYF,TGTGCCAGCAGCCCAAGAATAAGGTTTCGGGAGACCCAGTACTTC
TRBV5-1,NA,TRBJ1-1,TRBD1,CASSLTGDMNTEAFF,TGCGCCAGCAGCCTGACAGGGGATATGAACACTGAAGCTTTCTTT
TRBV19,NA,TRBJ1-2,NA,CASSIPGGSHGYTF,TGTGCCAGTAGTATACCCGGGGGCTCCCATGGCTACACCTTC
TRBV15,few,TRBJ1-4,TRBD1,CATSREGTGNEKLFF,TGTGCCACCAGCAGAGAAGGGACAGGCAATGAAAAACTGTTTTTT
TRBV29-1,NA,TRBJ2-7,NA,CSVELGAGSYEQYF,TGCAGCGTTGAACTTGGTGCGGGATCCTACGAGCAGTACTTC
TRBV5-1,NA,TRBJ1-1,NA,CASSFEGLNTEAFF,TGCGCCAGCAGCTTTGAGGGTCTGAACACTGAAGCTTTCTTT
TRBV25-1,many,TRBJ2-7,NA,CASSGMRGTYEQYF,TGTGCCAGCAGCGGAATGCGGGGAACCTACGAGCAGTACTTC
TRBV4-2,NA,TRBJ2-5,TRBD2,CASSQGVSGRGETQYF,TGTGCCAGCAGCCAAGGGGTCAGCGGGAGGGGGGAGACCCAGTACTTC
TRBV5-8,few,TRBJ2-1,NA,CASSAWNYNEQFF,TGTGCCAGCAGCGCCTGGAACTACAATGAGCAGTTCTTC
TRBV28,NA,TRBJ2-2,NA,CASSFHRLGVGELFF,TGTGCCAGCAGTTTTCACAGGCTTGGTGTCGGGGAGCTGTTTTTT
TRBV5-4,NA,TRBJ1-2,NA,CASSGEPETRDAGYTF,TGTGCCAGCAGCGGGGAACCCGAAACACGGGACGCTGGCTACACCTTC
TRBV7-2,NA,TRBJ2-3,TRBD2,CASSLTSRYTDTQYF,TGTGCCAGCAGCCTGACTAGCCGATACACAGATACGCAGTATTTT
TRBV6-5,NA,TRBJ1-2,NA,CASRDPLYGYTF,TGTGCCAGCAGGGACCCCTTGTATGGCTACACCTTC
TRBV27,NA,TRBJ2-7,TRBD2,CASSPRLAYYEQYF,TGTGCCAGCAGTCCAAGACTAGCGTACTACGAGCAGTACTTC
TRBV27,NA,TRBJ2-1,NA,CASSPGSNEQFF,TGTGCCAGCAGTCCAGGGTCCAATGAGCAGTTCTTC
TRBV29-1,once,TRBJ1-2,TRBD1,CSVEIRGRNTF,TGCAGCGTTGAGATCAGGGGGCGGAACACCTTC
TRBV29-1,many,TRBJ1-2,NA,CSVARGVYGYTF,TGCAGCGTTGCACGAGGAGTCTATGGCTACACCTTC
TRBV2,NA,TRBJ1-2,NA,CASSGGVASVGYTF,TGTGCCAGCAGTGGTGGGGTCGCGTCAGTAGGCTACACCTTC
TRBV27,NA,TRBJ2-3,NA,CASSLMSQWAQYF,TGTGCCAGCAGTTTAATGTCCCAATGGGCGCAGTATTTT
TRBV10-3,NA,TRBJ2-7,TRBD2,CAISEGLAVREQYF,TGTGCCATCAGTGAGGGACTAGCCGTCCGCGAGCAGTACTTC
TRBV19,few,TRBJ1-1,TRBD1,CASSTPTPQGGAFF,TGTGCCAGTAGTACGCCCACACCACAGGGGGGAGCTTTCTTT
TRBV4-1,NA,TRBJ2-1,TRBD2,CASSQGLAGAYNEQFF,TGCGCCAGCAGCCAAGGACTAGCGGGAGCTTACAATGAGCAGTTCTTC
TRBV11-2,many,TRBJ1-1,NA,CASSLLGGEAFF,TGTGCCAGCAGCTTACTCGGCGGCGAAGCTTTCTTT
TRBV2,NA,TRBJ2-1,TRBD2,CASSQTSGIKNEQFF,TGTGCCAGCAGTCAGACTAGCGGGATAAAAAATGAGCAGTTCTTC
TRBV25-1,NA,TRBJ2-4,NA,CASSGTQGYIQYF,TGTGCCAGCAGTGGAACTCAGGGATACATTCAGTACTTC
TRBV2,few,TRBJ2-7,TRBD1,CASRTGGQSPAEQYF,TGTGCCAGCAGGACAGGGGGACAATCTCCAGCCGAGCAGTACTTC
TRBV5-1,NA,TRBJ1-5,NA,CASSPSDPGLGQPQHF,TGCGCCAGCAGCCCGTCGGACCCCGGGCTGGGTCAGCCCCAGCATTTT
TRBV29-1,NA,TRBJ2-1,TRBD1,CSVAMTGLYNEQFF,TGCAGCGTCGCGATGACAGGGCTCTACAATGAGCAGTTCTTC
TRBV28,once,TRBJ1-3,NA,CASSLLGSGGNTIYF,TGTGCCAGCAGTTTACTCGGGTCCGGTGGAAACACCATATATTTT